This entry features one TCR beta chain sequence. This entry is derived from a study of T cells expressing NK-cell markers. TCRdb reworked the 5' RACE reads into one entry per CDR3 protein, no DNA. The sample shows about 540,000 distinct CDR3 sequences, and approximately 3.6% sits with its ten largest clones. CDR3 length equals 15 residues. CDR1 is DFQATT and CDR2 is SNEGSKA in the germline V gene (reference sequence). Sample: blood T cells: a sorted CD56 or NKG2C T cell subset, CD4+ or CD8+ T cells, or bulk PBMC T cells (not recorded which). This sequence was found in a man aged 18 to 30 in good health. This chain joins TRBV20-1 and TRBJ2-2; absent DNA, TCRdb's TRBD2 call cannot be checked. The CDR3 sequence is CSARNRLAVTGELFF.